This T cell receptor (beta chain) was documented in a study of blood T cells in healthy people across ages. Then a second PCR, running about 6 to 12 cycles, was carried out with a sample-barcoded 5' primer and a J-beta primer mix. One entry per CDR3 protein results from TCRdb running MiXCR on the 5' RACE reads. The repertoire holds roughly 1 million distinct CDR3 sequences, with under 30% as singletons. With respect to this clonotype: Its antigen remains unknown.

Findings and caveats of the study: No one knew whether donors had CMV, which possibly confounded expanded clonotype changes. Strongly correlated with naive T cell percentage was TCR beta diversity.

The sample also formed part of further work on T cells of mothers and their children.

What was sequenced was blood. The TCR sequence derives from a girl under 10 years old in good health.

CDR3 region: CASRIPGHSYGYTF. The CDR3, as DNA: TGTGCCAGCAGAATACCGGGACACTCGTATGGCTACACCTTC. This chain connects TRBV6-2 or TRBV6-3 to TRBJ1-2, with D perhaps matching TRBD1 (6 bases). Trimming pared 6 bases from V and 5 bases from J, leaving 16 bases between. Germline V gene lookup returns CDR1 MNHEY and CDR2 SVGEGT. The CDR3 consists of 14 residues.